These 18 T cell receptor beta chains came from one sample sequenced in a study of regulatory T cells in long-lasting Graves disease. Time point reported: newly diagnosed GD, antithyroid drugs for less than 3 months. Preparation of the TCR library used RNA extracted from PBMCs. In building TCR beta libraries, iRepertoire HTBI primers were used together with Arm-PCR of CDR3 regions. TCRdb re-analysed the multiplex PCR reads in MiXCR, keeping a single row per CDR3 protein. The data show 300,000 to 400,000 distinct CDR3 sequences, over 15% seen once. The specimen was peripheral blood mononuclear cells (PBMCs), collected at new diagnosis, from a patient treated with antithyroid drugs. Every receptor here comes from a female donor with Graves disease.

In its sample, this clonotype was seen many times. The rearrangement joins TRBV6-2 or TRBV6-3 to TRBJ2-1; D call uncertain. Per the germline V gene, CDR1 is MNHEY and CDR2 is SVGEGT. Trimming cost V 1 base and J 9 bases, with 7 bases left between them. The CDR3 length is 12 residues. CDR3 sequence reads: CASSYWRSEQFF. CDR3 sequence (DNA): TGTGCCAGCAGTTACTGGCGATCTGAGCAGTTCTTC.

This clonotype was seen at least ten times. The chain joins TRBV12-3 or TRBV12-4 to TRBJ2-1; D remains ambiguous. V dropped 1 base and J dropped 7 bases, with 17 bases sitting between them. The CDR3 runs to 16 residues. In DNA form, the CDR3 reads TGTGCCAGCAGTTTAGTTCAAAGTCGCTCGAGGAATGAGCAGTTCTTC. The encoded protein is CASSLVQSRSRNEQFF.

This chain uses TRBV6-1 with TRBJ1-2; D unresolved. This CDR3 contains 14 residues. V lost 6 bases to trimming and J lost 0 bases, with 11 bases between them. CDR1 and CDR2 (germline): MNHNS, SASEGT. CDR3 in amino acids: CASRGEVANYGYTF. The DNA for the CDR3 is TGTGCCAGCAGGGGAGAAGTAGCTAACTATGGCTACACCTTC.

This clonotype was seen ten or more times. This chain connects TRBV7-9 to TRBJ2-7; D is possibly TRBD2 (5 bases). CDR1 and CDR2 (germline): SEHNR, FQNEAQ (reference sequence). V was shortened by 10 bases and J by 3 bases, with 16 bases between the two germline ends. The CDR3 sequence is 13 residues long. CDR3 region: CATARTRDYEQYF. DNA of the CDR3: TGTGCCACCGCAAGGACTCGGGACTACGAGCAGTACTTC.

This chain joins TRBV15 and TRBJ2-3, with TRBD1 matching 7 bases. Germline V gives CDR1 LNHNV, CDR2 YYDKDF (reference sequence). The CDR3 contains 16 residues. V shed 1 base, J shed 5 bases, and the junction held 9 bases outside the gene matches. CDR3 sequence (DNA): TGTGCCACCAGCAGAGGATCCCAGGGGGAGCGAGATACGCAGTATTTT. As protein: CATSRGSQGERDTQYF.

With respect to this clonotype: Possible read error: a much larger clone is one base away. This chain connects TRBV30 to TRBJ1-2; TRBD1 is a possible D gene (6 bases). V lost 3 bases and J lost 7, with 12 bases in between. The germline CDR1 and CDR2 sequences are GTSNPN and SVGIG (reference sequence). The CDR3 loop spans 12 amino acids. CDR3 loop: CAWRGGQVGYTF. DNA for the CDR3: TGTGCCTGGAGGGGGGGGCAGGTTGGCTACACCTTC.

This clonotype was seen ten or more times. The V gene is TRBV20-1, the J gene TRBJ1-4; D gene uncertain. CDR1 and CDR2 from the germline V gene are DFQATT and SNEGSKA (reference sequence). Trimming removed 6 bases at V and 0 bases at J, with 11 bases between. CDR3 length: 14 residues. The CDR3 nucleotides are TGCAGTGCGGAATCTCAAGCAACTAATGAAAAACTGTTTTTT. Its protein product is CSAESQATNEKLFF.

Many counts were recorded for this clonotype. The chain recombines TRBV2 with TRBJ2-3; no reliable D call. The CDR3 length is 11 residues. The V and J ends lost 7 bases and 4 bases respectively, with 6 bases between them. Looked up from germline, CDR1 is SNHLY and CDR2 is FYNNEI. The CDR3 DNA sequence: TGTGCCAGCAATGGGGCAGATACGCAGTATTTT. Its protein product is CASNGADTQYF.

This clonotype showed up many times. This sequence joins TRBV28 and TRBJ2-7; D not resolved. Germline V gives CDR1 MDHEN, CDR2 SYDVKM. The CDR3 has 18 amino acids. V was cut by 2 bases and J by 5 bases, with 25 bases left in between. CDR3 DNA: TGTGCCAGCAGTTTAAACCTCCGACTGGTGGGAAAGCCCCACGAGCAGTACTTC. It encodes CASSLNLRLVGKPHEQYF.

This chain connects TRBV11-2 to TRBJ2-1; D unclear. The CDR3 has 15 amino acids. Trimming took 1 base from V and 0 from J, leaving 7 bases between them. Germline V lookup: CDR1 SGHAT, CDR2 FQNNGV. CDR3 loop: CASSLGANSYNEQFF. DNA of the CDR3: TGTGCCAGCAGCTTAGGGGCCAACTCCTACAATGAGCAGTTCTTC.

This clonotype occurred many times. This rearrangement joins TRBV6-1 to TRBJ2-2; 8 bases fit TRBD1. V gave up 8 bases and J gave up 4 bases; unmatched junction bases: 6. The CDR3 spans 14 residues. Looked up from germline, CDR1 is MNHNS and CDR2 is SASEGT. CDR3 protein: CASLRQGSTGELFF. Written as DNA, the CDR3 is TGTGCCAGCCTCAGACAGGGGAGCACCGGGGAGCTGTTTTTT.

This clonotype showed up many times. The chain recombines TRBV5-4 with TRBJ1-1; 7 bases map to TRBD1. The CDR3 is 16 amino acids. Germline V gene sequence: CDR1 SGHNT, CDR2 YYREEE (reference sequence). The J segment lost 0 bases and the V segment lost 0 bases, leaving 5 bases of the junction unmatched. In DNA, the CDR3 is TGTGCCAGCAGCTTGGGTCCGACAGGGCTGAACACTGAAGCTTTCTTT. Translation: CASSLGPTGLNTEAFF.

This clonotype appeared a few times. The CDR3 loop reads CASSHFSSSGNTIYF. CDR3 coding DNA: TGTGCCAGCAGCCATTTCTCTAGCTCTGGAAACACCATATATTTT. The chain has TRBV3-1 and TRBJ1-3; D remains ambiguous. Germline lookup yields CDR1 LGHDT and CDR2 YNNKEL (reference sequence). With 3 bases removed from V and 0 bases from J, the gap between germline ends came to 9 bases. The CDR3 length is 15 residues.

Ten or more counts support this clonotype. V usage is TRBV14 and J usage is TRBJ1-6; TRBD1 matches 9 bases. Per the germline V gene, CDR1 is SGHDN and CDR2 is FVKESK. This CDR3 region has 13 residues. With V trimmed by 6 bases and J by 10 bases, 4 bases remained unmatched. DNA for the CDR3: TGTGCCAGCAGGGGGACAGGGACCTCACCCCTCCACTTT. Protein product: CASRGTGTSPLHF. The entire variable domain, with the rest obtained from reference TRBV14 and TRBJ1-6, is as follows: EAGVTQFPSHSVIEKGQTVTLRCDPISGHDNLYWYRRVMGKEIKFLLHFVKESKQDESGMPNNRFLAERTGGTYSTLKVQPAELEDSGVYFCASRGTGTSPLHFGNGTRLTVT.

The rearrangement joins TRBV14 to TRBJ2-3, with D perhaps TRBD1 (5 bases). This CDR3 spans 14 amino acids. Between the trimmed V and J ends, which lost 0 bases and 9 bases, there was a span of 13 bases. Germline CDR1 and CDR2: SGHDN and FVKESK. The CDR3 spells CASSQDRPTGTQYF. The CDR3 DNA reads as TGTGCCAGCAGCCAAGATCGGCCCACAGGCACGCAGTATTTT.

This clonotype was recorded many times. The chain carries TRBV9 and TRBJ2-2, with TRBD2 identical over 8 bases. The CDR3 spans 17 residues. CDR1 is SGDLS and CDR2 is YYNGEE in the germline V gene. V lost 3 bases, J lost 6 bases, and 13 bases stayed unmatched. In nucleotides, the CDR3 is TGTGCCAGCAGCGAAATAGCCGGGACTAGGAATCCCGGGGAGCTGTTTTTT. This sequence encodes CASSEIAGTRNPGELFF.

This clonotype was observed many times. The chain recombines TRBV7-6 with TRBJ2-6, with no clear D. In germline, CDR1 is SGHVS, CDR2 FNYEAQ. CDR3 size: 18 residues. V was pared by 0 bases and J by 0 bases, with 12 bases between. CDR3 DNA: TGTGCCAGCAGCTTAGCGCAGTTCGAACACTCTGGGGCCAACGTCCTGACTTTC. This encodes CASSLAQFEHSGANVLTF.

The chain carries TRBV2 and TRBJ2-7; maybe TRBD2 (6 bases). The germline V gene has CDR1 SNHLY and CDR2 FYNNEI. With 8 bases removed from V and 3 bases from J, the gap between germline ends came to 20 bases. The CDR3 sequence is 15 residues long. The CDR3 protein is CASQFPGEYLYEQYF. Here the CDR3 DNA reads TGTGCCAGCCAGTTCCCGGGAGAATACCTCTACGAGCAGTACTTC.